This T cell receptor (beta chain) was recovered during a study of pediatric ulcerative colitis. Method: immunoSEQ multiplex PCR; TCRdb's copy keeps in-frame clones and lacks some. In the table there are tens of thousands of clones, over 70% of which are singletons. The CDR3 sequence is 15 residues long. Germline V gene data show CDR1 as LGHNT and CDR2 as FRNRAP. V trimming: 3 bases; J trimming: 4 bases; junction bases outside the gene matches: 3. The V and J genes are TRBV12-5 and TRBJ2-3; 11 nucleotides align to TRBD2. Sequencing was carried out using blood. The receptor comes from a boy younger than 18 who was a control in a study of pediatric ulcerative colitis. CDR3 amino acids: CASGFGTSGPDTQYF. CDR3 DNA: TGTGCTAGTGGTTTTGGGACTAGCGGTCCAGATACGCAGTATTTT.